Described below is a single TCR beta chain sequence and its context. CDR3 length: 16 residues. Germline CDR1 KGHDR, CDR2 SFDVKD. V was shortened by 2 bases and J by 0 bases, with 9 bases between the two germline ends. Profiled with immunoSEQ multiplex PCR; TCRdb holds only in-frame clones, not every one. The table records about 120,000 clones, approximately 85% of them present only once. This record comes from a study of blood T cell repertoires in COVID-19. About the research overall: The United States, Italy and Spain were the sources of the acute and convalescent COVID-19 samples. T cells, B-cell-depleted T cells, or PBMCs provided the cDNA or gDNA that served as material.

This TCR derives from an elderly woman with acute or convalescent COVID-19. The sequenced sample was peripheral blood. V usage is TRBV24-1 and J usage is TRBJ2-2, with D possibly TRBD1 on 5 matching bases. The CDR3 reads CATSDSGQANTGELFF. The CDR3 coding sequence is TGTGCCACCAGTGATTCAGGACAAGCGAACACCGGGGAGCTGTTTTTT.